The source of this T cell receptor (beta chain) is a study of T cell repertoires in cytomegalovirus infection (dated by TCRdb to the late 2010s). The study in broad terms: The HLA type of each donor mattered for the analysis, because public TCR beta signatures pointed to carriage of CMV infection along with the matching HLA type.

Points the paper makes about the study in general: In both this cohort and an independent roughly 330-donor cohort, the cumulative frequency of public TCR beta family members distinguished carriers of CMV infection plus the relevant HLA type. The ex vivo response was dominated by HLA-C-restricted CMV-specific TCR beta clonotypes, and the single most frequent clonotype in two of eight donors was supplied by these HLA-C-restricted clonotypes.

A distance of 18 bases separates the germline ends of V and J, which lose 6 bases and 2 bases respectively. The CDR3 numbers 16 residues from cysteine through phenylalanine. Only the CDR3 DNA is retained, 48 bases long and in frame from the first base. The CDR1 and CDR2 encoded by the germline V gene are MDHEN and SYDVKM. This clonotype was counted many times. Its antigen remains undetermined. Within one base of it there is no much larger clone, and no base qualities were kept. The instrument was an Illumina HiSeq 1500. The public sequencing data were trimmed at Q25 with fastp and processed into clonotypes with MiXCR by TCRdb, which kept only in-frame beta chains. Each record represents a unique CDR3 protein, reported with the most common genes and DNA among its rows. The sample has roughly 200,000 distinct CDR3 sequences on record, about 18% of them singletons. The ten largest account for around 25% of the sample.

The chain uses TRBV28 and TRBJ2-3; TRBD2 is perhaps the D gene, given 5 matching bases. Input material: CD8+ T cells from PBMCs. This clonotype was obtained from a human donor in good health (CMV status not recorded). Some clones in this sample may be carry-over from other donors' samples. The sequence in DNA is TGTGCCAGCAGCCGGCTCCCTCGGGGTAACACAGATACGCAGTATTTT. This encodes CASSRLPRGNTDTQYF.